This TCR beta chain is from a study of cytomegalovirus exposure and HLA in healthy donors. Study-wide findings and caveats: An assumption of roughly uniform sequencing depth across donors underlay the presence/absence analyses. Researchers reportedly found TCR beta sequences accurately predicted most subjects' HLA-A and HLA-B alleles.

Germline V gene sequence: CDR1 SGDLS, CDR2 YYNGEE. The junction had 4 bases not matched to a gene; V was cut back by 2 bases and J by 4 bases. The CDR3 has 15 amino acids. On this clone: Its antigen remains unknown.

The PCR used 60 Vbeta and 13 Jbeta primers. Sequenced by immunoSEQ multiplex PCR; TCRdb stores in-frame clones only, minus some. This sample has more than 80,000 clones; about four fifths occur once, and the top ten carry more than 3%. The sequence was obtained from a female donor in good health and CMV-seropositive. The sequencing sample was made of PBMCs. The V call is TRBV9, the J call TRBJ1-3; 9 nucleotides align to TRBD1. The CDR3 bases are TGTGCCAGCAGCGTTGGGGGGACAGGGGGAAACACCATATATTTT. Its translation is CASSVGGTGGNTIYF.